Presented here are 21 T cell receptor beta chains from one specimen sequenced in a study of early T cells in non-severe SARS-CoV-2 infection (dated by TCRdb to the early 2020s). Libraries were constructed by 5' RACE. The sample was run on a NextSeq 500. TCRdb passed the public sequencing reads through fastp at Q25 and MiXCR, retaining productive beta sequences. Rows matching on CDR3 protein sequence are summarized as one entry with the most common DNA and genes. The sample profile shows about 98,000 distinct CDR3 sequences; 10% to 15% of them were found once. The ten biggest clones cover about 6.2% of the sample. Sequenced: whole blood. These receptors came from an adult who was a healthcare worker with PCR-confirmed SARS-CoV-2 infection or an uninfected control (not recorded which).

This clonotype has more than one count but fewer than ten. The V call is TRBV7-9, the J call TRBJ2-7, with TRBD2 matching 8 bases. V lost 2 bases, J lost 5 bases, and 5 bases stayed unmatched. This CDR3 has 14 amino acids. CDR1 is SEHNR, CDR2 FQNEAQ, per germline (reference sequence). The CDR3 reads CASSLTGGPNEQYF. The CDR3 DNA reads TGTGCCAGCAGCTTAACGGGAGGGCCCAACGAGCAGTACTTC.

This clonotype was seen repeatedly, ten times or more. The CDR3 protein is CASSQEGMTGRYF. CDR3 nucleotides: TGTGCCAGCAGCCAAGAGGGCATGACAGGGAGGTACTTC. The gene calls are TRBV3-1 and TRBJ2-5, with TRBD1 matching 7 bases. CDR1 and CDR2 from the germline V gene are LGHDT and YNNKEL (reference sequence). Trimming removed 0 bases from V and 13 bases from J; junction bases left unmatched: 8. The CDR3 is 13 residues long.

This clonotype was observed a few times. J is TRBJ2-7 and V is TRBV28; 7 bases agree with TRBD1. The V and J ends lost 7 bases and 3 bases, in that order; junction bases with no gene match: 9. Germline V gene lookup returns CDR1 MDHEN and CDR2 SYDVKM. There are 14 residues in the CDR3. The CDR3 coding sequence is TGTGCCAGCACCTTCGAGGGACAGATCTACGAGCAGTACTTC. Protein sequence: CASTFEGQIYEQYF. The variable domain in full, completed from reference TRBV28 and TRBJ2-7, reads DVKVTQSSRYLVKRTGEKVFLECVQDMDHENMFWYRQDPGLGLRLIYFSYDVKMKEKGDIPEGYSVSREKKERFSLILESASTNQTSMYLCASTFEGQIYEQYFGPGTRLTVT.

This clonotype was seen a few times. The CDR3 sequence is CASSGSRNEQFF. The CDR3 DNA is TGTGCCAGCAGCGGGAGTCGGAATGAGCAGTTCTTC. The chain recombines TRBV7-8 with TRBJ2-1, with TRBD2 as a possible D gene (5 bases). From germline, CDR1 is SGHVS and CDR2 FQNEAQ. Deletions cut 5 bases from V and 7 bases from J, with 9 bases between. The CDR3 is 12 amino acids.

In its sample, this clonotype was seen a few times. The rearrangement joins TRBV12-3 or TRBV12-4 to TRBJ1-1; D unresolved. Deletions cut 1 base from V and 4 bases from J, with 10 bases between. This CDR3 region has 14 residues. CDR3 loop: CASSLGGFGTEAFF. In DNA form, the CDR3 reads TGTGCCAGCAGTTTAGGGGGTTTTGGCACTGAAGCTTTCTTT.

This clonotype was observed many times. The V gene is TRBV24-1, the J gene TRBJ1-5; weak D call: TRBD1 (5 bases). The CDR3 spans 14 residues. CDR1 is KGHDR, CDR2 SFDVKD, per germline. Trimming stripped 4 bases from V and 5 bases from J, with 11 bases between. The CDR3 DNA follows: TGTGCCACCAGTGAAGCAGGGACCCATCAGCCCCAGCATTTT. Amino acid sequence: CATSEAGTHQPQHF.

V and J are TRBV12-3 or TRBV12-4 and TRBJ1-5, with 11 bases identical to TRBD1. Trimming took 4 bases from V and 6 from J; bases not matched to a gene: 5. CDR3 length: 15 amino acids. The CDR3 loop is CASSYGQGAIQPQHF. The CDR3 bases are TGTGCCAGCAGTTACGGACAGGGGGCGATTCAGCCCCAGCATTTT.

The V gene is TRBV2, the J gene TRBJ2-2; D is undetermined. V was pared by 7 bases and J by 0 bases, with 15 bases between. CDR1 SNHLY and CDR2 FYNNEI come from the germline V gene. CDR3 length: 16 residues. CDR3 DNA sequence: TGTGCCAGCATATCTGTGGGCAGGACGAACACCGGGGAGCTGTTTTTT. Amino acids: CASISVGRTNTGELFF. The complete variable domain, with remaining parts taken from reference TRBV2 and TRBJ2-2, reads EPEVTQTPSHQVTQMGQEVILRCVPISNHLYFYWYRQILGQKVEFLVSFYNNEISEKSEIFDDQFSVERPDGSNFTLKIRSTKLEDSAMYFCASISVGRTNTGELFFGEGSRLTVL.

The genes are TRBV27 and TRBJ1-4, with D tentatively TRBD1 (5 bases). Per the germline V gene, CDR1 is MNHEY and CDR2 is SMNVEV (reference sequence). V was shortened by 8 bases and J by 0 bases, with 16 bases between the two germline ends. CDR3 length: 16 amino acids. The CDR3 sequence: CASRTGTGATNEKLFF. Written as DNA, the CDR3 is TGTGCCAGCCGTACCGGGACGGGGGCAACTAATGAAAAACTGTTTTTT.

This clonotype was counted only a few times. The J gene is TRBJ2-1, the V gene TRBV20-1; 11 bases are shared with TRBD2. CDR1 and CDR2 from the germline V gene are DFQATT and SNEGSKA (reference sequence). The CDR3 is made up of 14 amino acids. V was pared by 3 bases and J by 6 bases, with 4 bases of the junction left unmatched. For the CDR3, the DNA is TGCAGTGCTAGGGGGACTAGCGGAGTCAATGAGCAGTTCTTC. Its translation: CSARGTSGVNEQFF.

As DNA, the CDR3 is TGTGCCTGGAGTTGGCAGACCAACTATGGCTACACCTTC. This sequence encodes CAWSWQTNYGYTF. The genes are TRBV30 and TRBJ1-2; D is unclear. V lost 2 bases, J lost 2 bases, and 9 bases lay in between. The CDR3 runs 13 residues. Germline V gives CDR1 GTSNPN, CDR2 SVGIG (reference sequence).

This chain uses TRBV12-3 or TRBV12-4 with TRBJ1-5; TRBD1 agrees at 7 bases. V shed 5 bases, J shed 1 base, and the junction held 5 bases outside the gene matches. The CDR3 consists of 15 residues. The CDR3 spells CASSLYRGSNQPQHF. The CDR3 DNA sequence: TGTGCCAGCAGTCTCTACAGGGGCAGCAATCAGCCCCAGCATTTT.

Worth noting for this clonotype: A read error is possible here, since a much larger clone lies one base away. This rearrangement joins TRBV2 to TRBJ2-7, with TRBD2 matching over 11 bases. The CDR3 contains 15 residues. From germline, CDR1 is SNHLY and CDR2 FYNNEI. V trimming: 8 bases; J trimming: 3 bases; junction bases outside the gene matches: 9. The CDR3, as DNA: TGTGCCAGCGGAACCGGGACTAGCGGAATCTACGAGCAGTACTTC. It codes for CASGTGTSGIYEQYF. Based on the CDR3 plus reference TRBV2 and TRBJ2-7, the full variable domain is EPEVTQTPSHQVTQMGQEVILRCVPISNHLYFYWYRQILGQKVEFLVSFYNNEISEKSEIFDDQFSVERPDGSNFTLKIRSTKLEDSAMYFCASGTGTSGIYEQYFGPGTRLTVT.

CDR3 DNA sequence: TGTGCCAGCAGTTTGAGACGGGAACAAGAGACCCAGTACTTC. As protein: CASSLRREQETQYF. This chain connects TRBV12-3 or TRBV12-4 to TRBJ2-5, with a tentative D call TRBD2 (5 bases). Trimming took off 3 bases at V and 2 bases at J, with 10 bases between the two ends. The CDR3 loop spans 14 amino acids.

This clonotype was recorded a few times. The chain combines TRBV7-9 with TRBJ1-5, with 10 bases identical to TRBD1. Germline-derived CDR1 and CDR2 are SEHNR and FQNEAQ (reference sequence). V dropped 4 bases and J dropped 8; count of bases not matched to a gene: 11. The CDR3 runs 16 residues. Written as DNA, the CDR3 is TGTGCCAGCAGCTCTTGGACAGGGGGTATTGATAAGCCCCAGCATTTT. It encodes CASSSWTGGIDKPQHF.

This chain's CDR3 is CASSSNMNRGGYTF. As DNA, the CDR3 is TGTGCCAGCAGCTCGAACATGAACAGGGGTGGCTACACCTTC. The V call is TRBV7-9, the J call TRBJ1-2; 7 nucleotides line up with TRBD1. This CDR3 region has 14 residues. The ends lost 4 bases at V and 7 bases at J; junction bases unmatched: 9. Germline assignment: CDR1 SEHNR and CDR2 FQNEAQ (reference sequence).

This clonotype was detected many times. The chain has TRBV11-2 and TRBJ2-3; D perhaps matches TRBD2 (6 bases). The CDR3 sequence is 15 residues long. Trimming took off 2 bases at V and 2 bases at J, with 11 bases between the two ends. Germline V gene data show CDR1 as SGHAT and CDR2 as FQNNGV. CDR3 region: CASSLIPGATDTQYF. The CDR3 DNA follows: TGTGCCAGCAGCTTAATCCCGGGAGCCACAGATACGCAGTATTTT.

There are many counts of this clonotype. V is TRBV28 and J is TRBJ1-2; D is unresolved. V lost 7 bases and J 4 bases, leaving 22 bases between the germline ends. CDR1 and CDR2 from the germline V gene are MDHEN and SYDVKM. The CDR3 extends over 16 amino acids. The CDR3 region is CASTLVPGRTSYGYTF. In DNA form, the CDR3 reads TGTGCCAGCACTTTGGTACCCGGCAGAACCTCCTATGGCTACACCTTC.

CDR3 loop: CASRRLAVTGVQFF. In nucleotides, the CDR3 is TGTGCCAGTCGACGACTAGCGGTGACGGGGGTGCAGTTCTTC. The chain links TRBV6-6 to TRBJ2-1; 9 bases align to TRBD2. Trimming at V came to 9 bases and at J to 12 bases, leaving 15 bases not matched to a gene. Germline V gene data show CDR1 as MNHNY and CDR2 as SVGAGI (reference sequence). The CDR3 is 14 residues long.

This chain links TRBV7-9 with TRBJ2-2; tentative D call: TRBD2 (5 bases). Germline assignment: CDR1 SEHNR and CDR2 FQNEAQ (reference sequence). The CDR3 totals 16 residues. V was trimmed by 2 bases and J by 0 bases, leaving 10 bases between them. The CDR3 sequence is CASSLQAAANTGELFF. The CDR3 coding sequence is TGTGCCAGCAGCTTACAAGCGGCTGCGAACACCGGGGAGCTGTTTTTT.

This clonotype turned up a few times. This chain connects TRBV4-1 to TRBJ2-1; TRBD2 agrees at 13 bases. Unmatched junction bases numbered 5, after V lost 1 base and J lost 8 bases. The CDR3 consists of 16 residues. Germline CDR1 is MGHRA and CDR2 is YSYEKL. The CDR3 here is CASSQALGLAGDEQFF. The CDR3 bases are TGCGCCAGCAGCCAAGCCCTTGGACTAGCGGGGGATGAGCAGTTCTTC.